This T cell receptor beta chain appears in the sequencing data of a study of blood T cell repertoires in COVID-19. This clone is a singleton in its sample. Clones were read by immunoSEQ multiplex PCR, and TCRdb kept only the in-frame ones, dropping some. The repertoire includes 150,000 or so clones, approximately 81% of them detected once, and 15% to 20% sits in the top ten. The CDR3 is made up of 17 amino acids. Trimming left V 2 bases short and J 0 bases short, with 14 bases between. The germline gives CDR1 KGHSH, CDR2 LQKENI. This chain links TRBV18 with TRBJ2-1, with D perhaps TRBD2 (5 bases). Source material: PBMCs or T cells enriched from blood (not recorded which). The source of this sequence is a man aged 60 to 69 who had recovered from COVID-19. CDR3 residues: CASSPEGAETSYNEQFF. The CDR3, as DNA: TGTGCCAGCTCACCAGAAGGAGCGGAGACCTCCTACAATGAGCAGTTCTTC.